These 30 T cell receptor beta chains share one sample of origin, sequenced in a study of cytomegalovirus exposure and HLA in healthy donors. PCR primers comprised 60 Vbeta and 13 Jbeta primers. Libraries were prepared by immunoSEQ multiplex PCR; TCRdb keeps only in-frame clonotypes and omits some of them. The sample carries around 120,000 clones, around 76% recorded once. Specimen: PBMCs. The receptor source for this set is a man aged 60 to 69 in good health and CMV-seropositive.

This clone was counted once. The rearrangement uses TRBV5-1 and TRBJ2-7; D is unresolved. Looked up from germline, CDR1 is SGHRS and CDR2 is YFSETQ. The CDR3 consists of 15 residues. V was cut by 3 bases and J by 4 bases, with 17 bases left in between. DNA for the CDR3: TGCGCCAGCAGCTGGGCCCAGGCAGCCTCTTACGAGCAGTACTTC. It translates to CASSWAQAASYEQYF.

V and J are TRBV7-3 and TRBJ2-1, with TRBD1 identical over 8 bases. The CDR3 spans 15 residues. Trimming cost V 2 bases and J 2 bases; bases outside gene matches: 2. Germline V gives CDR1 SGHTA, CDR2 FQGTGA. The CDR3 loop is CASSLQGAAYNEQFF. CDR3 DNA: TGTGCCAGCAGCTTACAGGGGGCCGCCTACAATGAGCAGTTCTTC.

The chain is built from TRBV9 and TRBJ1-2, with D unresolved. Trimming cost V 4 bases and J 2 bases, with 9 bases left between them. The germline CDR1 and CDR2 sequences are SGDLS and YYNGEE. The CDR3 has 13 residues. The CDR3 protein is CASSLSNNYGYTF. Here the CDR3 DNA reads TGTGCCAGCAGCCTGAGCAACAACTATGGCTACACCTTC.

This clone was picked up one time. CDR3 residues: CASRDDRGGEQYF. The CDR3 DNA reads as TGTGCCAGCAGAGATGACCGGGGGGGCGAGCAGTACTTC. The rearrangement links TRBV5-4 to TRBJ2-7; 8 bases are a match to TRBD2. V shed 5 bases and J 6 bases; nucleotides not matched to a gene: 7. There are 13 residues in the CDR3. Per germline, CDR1 SGHNT and CDR2 YYREEE (reference sequence).

With regard to this clone: The CDR3 does not close with the conserved phenylalanine or tryptophan, likely indicating a read error. This sequence joins TRBV18 and TRBJ1-2; D is possibly TRBD1 (5 bases). This CDR3 contains 11 residues. V was clipped by 2 bases and J by 8 bases, with 6 bases between them. Germline CDR1 and CDR2: KGHSH and LQKENI. CDR3 coding DNA: TGTGCCAGCTCACCAGGGGGAGGCTACACCTGC. It is translated as CASSPGGGYTC.

The rearrangement links TRBV5-1 to TRBJ2-1, with TRBD2 identical over 14 bases. The CDR3 has 16 amino acids. Losses at the gene ends were 0 bases for V and 10 bases for J; bases not matched to a gene: 6. Germline loops: CDR1 SGHRS, CDR2 YFSETQ. The CDR3 reads CASSLGGLAGEYEQFF. CDR3 coding DNA: TGCGCCAGCAGCTTGGGGGGACTAGCGGGAGAGTACGAGCAGTTCTTC.

The gene calls are TRBV4-1 and TRBJ1-2, with TRBD1 identical over 8 bases. Losses at the gene ends were 0 bases for V and 4 bases for J; bases not matched to a gene: 7. The length of the CDR3 is 16 residues. Per germline, CDR1 MGHRA and CDR2 YSYEKL. CDR3 sequence (DNA): TGCGCCAGCAGCCAAGATCCCAGGGGGCTAATCTATGGCTACACCTTC. It translates to CASSQDPRGLIYGYTF.

The V gene is TRBV28, the J gene TRBJ2-7; 8 nucleotides agree with TRBD1. CDR3 length: 14 residues. The V segment lost 7 bases and the J segment 4 bases; nucleotides outside the gene matches: 9. Germline V gene data show CDR1 as MDHEN and CDR2 as SYDVKM. In nucleotides, the CDR3 is TGTGCCAGCAAGAAGCAGGGGGCTAGGTACGAGCAGTACTTC. Translating gives CASKKQGARYEQYF.

The chain combines TRBV30 with TRBJ2-7; D may be TRBD2 (6 bases). Looked up from germline, CDR1 is GTSNPN and CDR2 is SVGIG (reference sequence). The CDR3 runs to 12 residues. V was pared by 5 bases and J by 4 bases, with 12 bases between. The CDR3 region has the DNA TGTGCCTGGGGCCGGGAGAGGTACGAGCAGTACTTC. Amino acids: CAWGRERYEQYF.

This clone was counted a few times. An end of the junction differs from the germline gene, which may be a read error. The same CDR3 is also encoded by other DNA sequences in this sample. The chain links TRBV4-1 to TRBJ2-1, with TRBD2 matching over 10 bases. CDR3 length: 16 residues. CDR1 is MGHRA, CDR2 YSYEKL, per germline. The CDR3 DNA sequence: TGTGCCAGCAGCCATGAAGGGACTAGCGCTTCGTATGAGCAGTTCTTC. It codes for CASSHEGTSASYEQFF.

The gene calls are TRBV5-5 and TRBJ1-1, with a possible D match to TRBD1 (6 bases). The germline V gene encodes CDR1 SGHKS and CDR2 YYEKEE (reference sequence). The ends were cut back, 6 bases at V and 1 base at J, with 10 bases in the middle. CDR3 length equals 13 residues. CDR3 sequence: CASTRTENTEAFF. The CDR3 DNA follows: TGTGCCAGCACCCGGACAGAGAACACTGAAGCTTTCTTT.

CDR3 sequence: CASSEQGGNSPLHF. The CDR3 DNA reads TGTGCCAGCAGTGAGCAGGGGGGTAATTCACCCCTCCACTTT. The V call is TRBV6-4, the J call TRBJ1-6; TRBD1 matches 7 bases. The CDR3 contains 14 residues. CDR1 is MRHNA and CDR2 is SNTAGT in the germline V gene. Trimming took 3 bases from V and 6 from J; bases not matched to a gene: 2.

This chain links TRBV7-9 with TRBJ2-5; D perhaps matches TRBD2 (6 bases). This CDR3 contains 16 residues. Germline CDR1 is SEHNR and CDR2 is FQNEAQ (reference sequence). V dropped 5 bases and J dropped 5 bases, with 21 bases sitting between them. CDR3 nucleotide sequence: TGTGCCAGCAGCACCACAACTAGCTCGGGCTTGGAGACCCAGTACTTC. Encoded protein: CASSTTTSSGLETQYF.

The J gene is TRBJ2-5, the V gene TRBV4-1; 15 positions agree with TRBD2. The V and J ends lost 4 bases and 5 bases, in that order; junction bases with no gene match: 8. Germline V CDR1 and CDR2: MGHRA, YSYEKL. The CDR3 extends over 17 amino acids. In DNA, the CDR3 is TGCGCCAGCAGCCCTCGGACTAGCGGGGGGGTCGGGGAGACCCAGTACTTC. Residues: CASSPRTSGGVGETQYF.

The V and J genes are TRBV6-1 and TRBJ1-1; D remains ambiguous. This CDR3 spans 15 amino acids. The germline V gene encodes CDR1 MNHNS and CDR2 SASEGT. The V and J ends lost 0 bases and 1 base respectively, with 9 bases between them. CDR3 loop: CASSEALAANTEAFF. The CDR3 nucleotides read TGTGCCAGCAGTGAAGCCCTGGCGGCGAACACTGAAGCTTTCTTT.

This clone was counted once. This rearrangement joins TRBV9 to TRBJ2-4; possibly TRBD1 for D (8 bases). The CDR3 has 15 amino acids. V shed 1 base and J shed 6 bases, with 14 bases lying between them. Germline-derived CDR1 and CDR2 are SGDLS and YYNGEE. CDR3 protein: CASSVTTGEGNIQYF. The DNA of the CDR3 is TGTGCCAGCAGCGTAACGACAGGGGAGGGAAACATTCAGTACTTC.

The chain's CDR3 is CASSLQGGTEAFF. The CDR3 coding sequence is TGTGCCAGCAGCCTTCAGGGGGGCACTGAAGCTTTCTTT. V and J are TRBV14 and TRBJ1-1; 7 bases are a match to TRBD1. The CDR3 has 13 residues. J lost 4 bases, V lost 4 bases, and 3 bases had no gene match. Germline assignment: CDR1 SGHDN and CDR2 FVKESK.

The chain has TRBV7-9 and TRBJ2-7, with D maybe TRBD2 (6 bases). The CDR3 has 13 residues. Trimming took 5 bases from V and 5 from J, leaving 13 bases between them. The V gene's germline CDR1 is SEHNR and CDR2 FQNEAQ (reference sequence). CDR3: CASSIGGGDEQYF. CDR3 coding DNA: TGTGCCAGCAGCATCGGGGGAGGCGACGAGCAGTACTTC. Using reference TRBV7-9 and TRBJ2-7 for the parts outside the CDR3, the full variable domain is DTGVSQNPRHKITKRGQNVTFRCDPISEHNRLYWYRQTLGQGPEFLTYFQNEAQLEKSRLLSDRFSAERPKGSFSTLEIQRTEQGDSAMYLCASSIGGGDEQYFGPGTRLTVT.

CDR3 DNA: TGTGCCAGCTCACCAAATAAGCAGGCGAATGAAAAACTGTTTTTT. This translates into CASSPNKQANEKLFF. The rearrangement links TRBV18 to TRBJ1-4; D not certain. The V gene lost 2 bases and the J gene lost 5 bases, with 12 bases spanning the gap. CDR3 size: 15 residues. Germline V CDR1 and CDR2: KGHSH, LQKENI.

The chain links TRBV4-2 to TRBJ1-4; D gene unclear. The length of the CDR3 is 15 residues. V lost 4 bases, J lost 8 bases, and 17 bases lay in between. The germline V gene encodes CDR1 LGHNA and CDR2 YNFKEQ. The CDR3 nucleotides are TGTGCCAGCAGCCTCCTAGAGGGTGAGGGCGAAAAACTGTTTTTT. This sequence encodes CASSLLEGEGEKLFF.

The table lists this clone with a few counts. The gene calls are TRBV11-2 and TRBJ1-5; D might be TRBD1 (6 bases). Germline V gene data show CDR1 as SGHAT and CDR2 as FQNNGV. Trimming removed 1 base from V and 6 bases from J, with 22 bases in between. The CDR3 is 18 residues long. The CDR3 reads CASSLAKNRQAECQPQHF. The CDR3 bases are TGTGCCAGCAGCTTAGCAAAGAACAGACAGGCGGAATGTCAGCCCCAGCATTTT.

This clone occurred a few times. In nucleotides, the CDR3 is TGTGCCAGCAGCGTAGCTACGAACACCGGGGAGCTGTTTTTT. Residues: CASSVATNTGELFF. The chain joins TRBV9 to TRBJ2-2; D unclear. This CDR3 is 14 amino acids long. Germline V CDR1 and CDR2: SGDLS, YYNGEE. V lost 0 bases, J lost 0 bases, and 3 bases lay in between.

This clone was detected a few times. This rearrangement joins TRBV4-1 to TRBJ1-2; D gene ambiguous. The V and J ends lost 0 bases and 8 bases respectively, with 10 bases between them. Germline assignment: CDR1 MGHRA and CDR2 YSYEKL. This CDR3 is built from 13 residues. CDR3 protein: CASSQDSGWGYTF. The DNA for the CDR3 is TGCGCCAGCAGCCAAGATTCCGGGTGGGGCTACACCTTC.

The chain employs TRBV10-1 and TRBJ2-1, with D possibly TRBD2 on 6 matching bases. This CDR3 region has 14 residues. The V and J ends lost 2 bases and 8 bases respectively, with 13 bases between them. CDR1 is WNHNN and CDR2 is SYGVQD in the germline V gene (reference sequence). This CDR3 is CASSEDGGTDEQFF. The CDR3 DNA sequence: TGCGCCAGCAGTGAGGATGGAGGGACGGATGAGCAGTTCTTC.

The J gene is TRBJ1-1, the V gene TRBV7-3, with D unclear. The CDR3 has 14 residues. CDR1 is SGHTA and CDR2 is FQGTGA in the germline V gene. V lost 1 base, J lost 3 bases, and 9 bases lay in between. The chain's CDR3 is CASSLRASYTEAFF. CDR3 coding DNA: TGTGCCAGCAGCTTAAGGGCCAGCTACACTGAAGCTTTCTTT.

V is TRBV2 and J is TRBJ1-1; D remains unclear. The CDR3 runs to 14 residues. Trimming stripped 5 bases from V and 7 bases from J, with 17 bases between. Germline-derived CDR1 and CDR2 are SNHLY and FYNNEI. The CDR3 DNA sequence: TGTGCCAGCAGTCCCCGGACGGGGATACTTGAAGCTTTCTTT. This sequence encodes CASSPRTGILEAFF.

This clone occurred a few times. The chain joins TRBV28 to TRBJ1-2; D unresolved. V was clipped by 3 bases and J by 2 bases, with 7 bases between them. Looked up from germline, CDR1 is MDHEN and CDR2 is SYDVKM. CDR3 length: 13 residues. The CDR3 nucleotides are TGTGCCAGCAGTTTTGCTCAGAACTATGGCTACACCTTC. This translates into CASSFAQNYGYTF.

The chain links TRBV14 to TRBJ1-1; D is perhaps TRBD1 (5 bases). Germline lookup yields CDR1 SGHDN and CDR2 FVKESK. V lost 4 bases and J 4 bases, leaving 10 bases between the germline ends. The CDR3 sequence is 13 residues long. The CDR3 sequence: CASSRPGSTEAFF. CDR3 nucleotides: TGTGCCAGCAGCCGACCAGGGTCCACTGAAGCTTTCTTT.

V is TRBV2 and J is TRBJ1-2; 8 bases are a match to TRBD1. The CDR3 is 15 amino acids. The germline CDR1 and CDR2 sequences are SNHLY and FYNNEI. Trimming cost V 2 bases and J 7 bases; bases outside gene matches: 9. The CDR3 reads CASSEPGQAFGGYTF. The CDR3 nucleotides are TGTGCCAGCAGTGAACCGGGACAGGCATTTGGTGGCTACACCTTC.

This clone was observed a few times. This chain links TRBV10-3 with TRBJ1-2, with D possibly matching TRBD1 (5 bases). The CDR3 runs to 13 residues. Germline V gene lookup returns CDR1 ENHRY and CDR2 SYGVKD. Deletions cut 2 bases from V and 2 bases from J, with 6 bases between. Written as DNA, the CDR3 is TGTGCCATCAGTGAGGACAGAAACTATGGCTACACCTTC. Its protein product is CAISEDRNYGYTF.